The 2 T cell receptor beta chains given below trace back to one sample, sequenced in a study of blood T cells in healthy people across ages. The authors ran a second PCR of roughly 6 to 11 cycles using a sample-barcoded 5' primer and a J-beta primer mix. TCRdb analysed the 5' RACE reads with MiXCR anew, one entry per CDR3 protein. The sample has around 1,500,000 distinct CDR3 sequences, approximately 42% seen once. The sample consisted of blood. Receptor source: a woman aged 18 to 35 in good health.

This chain joins TRBV20-1 and TRBJ2-7, with a possible D match to TRBD2 (6 bases). This CDR3 spans 17 amino acids. Trimming took 3 bases from V and 2 from J, leaving 23 bases between them. CDR1 and CDR2 (germline): DFQATT, SNEGSKA (reference sequence). CDR3 region: CSASMGLGGTGTYEQYF. CDR3 DNA sequence: TGCAGTGCTAGTATGGGCCTAGGCGGGACCGGGACCTACGAGCAGTACTTC.

This clonotype was observed a few times. V is TRBV30 and J is TRBJ2-5; D call uncertain. V was cut by 0 bases and J by 2 bases, with 7 bases left in between. Germline V gives CDR1 GTSNPN, CDR2 SVGIG (reference sequence). The CDR3 covers 13 residues. The CDR3 coding sequence is TGTGCCTGGAGTGTCCGCTGGCAAGAGACCCAGTACTTC. This gives the protein CAWSVRWQETQYF. Full variable domain (remainder filled in from reference TRBV30 and TRBJ2-5): SQTIHQWPATLVQPVGSPLSLECTVEGTSNPNLYWYRQAAGRGLQLLFYSVGIGQISSEVPQNLSASRPQDRQFILSSKKLLLSDSGFYLCAWSVRWQETQYFGPGTRLLVL.